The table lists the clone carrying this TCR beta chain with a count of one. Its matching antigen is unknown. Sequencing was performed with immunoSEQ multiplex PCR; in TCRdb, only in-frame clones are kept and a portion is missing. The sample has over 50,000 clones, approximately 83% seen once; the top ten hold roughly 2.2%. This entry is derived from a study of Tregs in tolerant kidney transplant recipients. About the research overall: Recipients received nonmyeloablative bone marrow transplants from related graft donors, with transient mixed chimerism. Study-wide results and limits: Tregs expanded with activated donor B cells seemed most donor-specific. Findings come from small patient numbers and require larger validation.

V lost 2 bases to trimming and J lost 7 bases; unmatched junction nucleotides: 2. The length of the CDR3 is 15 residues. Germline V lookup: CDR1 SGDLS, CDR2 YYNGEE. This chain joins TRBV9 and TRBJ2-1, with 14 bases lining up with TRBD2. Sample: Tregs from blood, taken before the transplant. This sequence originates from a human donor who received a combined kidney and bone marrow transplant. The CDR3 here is CASSVTSGRVNEQFF. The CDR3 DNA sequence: TGTGCCAGCAGCGTGACTAGCGGGAGGGTAAATGAGCAGTTCTTC.